This T cell receptor beta chain was documented in a study of early T cells in non-severe SARS-CoV-2 infection. As for the study in general: Sequencing targeted bulk RNA from unsorted whole blood, leaving chains unpaired.

Details on this clonotype: Its antigen is as yet unknown.

Study conclusions and caveats: VDJdb-based matching was biased toward anti-spike CD8 responses and missed private and CD4 specificities.

The CDR3 sequence is 13 residues long. CDR1 and CDR2 from the germline V gene are MDHEN and SYDVKM. Trimming took off 3 bases at V and 6 bases at J, with 8 bases between the two ends. A single record per CDR3 protein comes from TCRdb applying MiXCR to the 5' RACE reads. This sample carries more than 90,000 distinct CDR3 sequences, less than 15% of them seen once, and the ten largest clones take around 2.4%. The rearrangement joins TRBV28 to TRBJ2-2; no reliable D call. Material for sequencing was whole blood. The source is an adult who was a healthcare worker with PCR-confirmed SARS-CoV-2 infection or an uninfected control (not recorded which). The CDR3, as DNA: TGTGCCAGCAGTTTGTCCAAACCCGGGGAGCTGTTTTTT. The encoded protein is CASSLSKPGELFF.